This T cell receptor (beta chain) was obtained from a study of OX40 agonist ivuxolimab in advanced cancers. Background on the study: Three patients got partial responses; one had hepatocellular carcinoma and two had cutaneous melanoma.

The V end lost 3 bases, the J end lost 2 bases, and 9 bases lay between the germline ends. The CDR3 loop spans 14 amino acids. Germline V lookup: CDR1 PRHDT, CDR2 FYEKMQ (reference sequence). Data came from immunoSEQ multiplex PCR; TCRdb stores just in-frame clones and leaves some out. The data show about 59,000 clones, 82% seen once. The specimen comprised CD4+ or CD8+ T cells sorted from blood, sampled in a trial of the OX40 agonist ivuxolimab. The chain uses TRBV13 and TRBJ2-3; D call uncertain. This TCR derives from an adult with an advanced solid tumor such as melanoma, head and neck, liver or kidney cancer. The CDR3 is CASSLDTYTDTQYF. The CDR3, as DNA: TGTGCCAGCAGCTTGGATACCTACACAGATACGCAGTATTTT.